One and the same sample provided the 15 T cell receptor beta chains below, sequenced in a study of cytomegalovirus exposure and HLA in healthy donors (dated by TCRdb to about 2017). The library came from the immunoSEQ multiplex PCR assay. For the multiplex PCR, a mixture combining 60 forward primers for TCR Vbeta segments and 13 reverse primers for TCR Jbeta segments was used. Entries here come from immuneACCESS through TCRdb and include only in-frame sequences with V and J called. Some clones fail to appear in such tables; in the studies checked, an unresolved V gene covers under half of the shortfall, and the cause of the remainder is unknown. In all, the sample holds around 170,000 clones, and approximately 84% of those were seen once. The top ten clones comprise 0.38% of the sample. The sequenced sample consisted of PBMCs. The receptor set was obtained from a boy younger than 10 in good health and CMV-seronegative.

CDR3 sequence (DNA): TGTGCCAGCAGACTTCACAGGGCGCTGAACACTGAAGCTTTCTTT. It translates to CASRLHRALNTEAFF. The chain couples TRBV28 to TRBJ1-1, with a tentative D call TRBD1 (6 bases). There are 15 residues in the CDR3. Germline V gives CDR1 MDHEN, CDR2 SYDVKM. Trimming removed 6 bases at V and 0 bases at J, with 14 bases between.

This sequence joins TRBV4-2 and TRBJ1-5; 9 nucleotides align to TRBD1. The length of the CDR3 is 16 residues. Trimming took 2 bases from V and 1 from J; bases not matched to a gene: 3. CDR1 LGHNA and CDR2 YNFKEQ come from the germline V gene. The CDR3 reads CASSQRDRDSNQPQHF. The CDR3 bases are TGTGCCAGCAGCCAACGGGACAGGGACAGCAATCAGCCCCAGCATTTT.

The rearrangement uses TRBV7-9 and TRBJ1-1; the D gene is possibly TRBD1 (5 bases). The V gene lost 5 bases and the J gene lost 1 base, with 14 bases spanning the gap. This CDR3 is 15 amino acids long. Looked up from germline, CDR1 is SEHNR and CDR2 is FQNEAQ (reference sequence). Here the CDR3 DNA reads TGTGCCAGCAGCCACCCAGGGCTTTCGAACACTGAAGCTTTCTTT. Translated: CASSHPGLSNTEAFF.

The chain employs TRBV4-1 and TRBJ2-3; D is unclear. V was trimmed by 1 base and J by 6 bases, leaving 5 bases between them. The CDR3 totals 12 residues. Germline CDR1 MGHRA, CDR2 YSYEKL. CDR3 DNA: TGCGCCAGCAGCCAAGCCCGGGATACGCAGTATTTT. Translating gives CASSQARDTQYF.

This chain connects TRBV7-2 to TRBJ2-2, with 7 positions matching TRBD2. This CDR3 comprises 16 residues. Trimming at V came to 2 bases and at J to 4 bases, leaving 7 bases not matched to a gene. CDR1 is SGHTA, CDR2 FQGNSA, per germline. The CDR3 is CASSLRLLAVTGELFF. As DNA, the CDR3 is TGTGCCAGCAGCTTAAGGCTCCTAGCGGTCACCGGGGAGCTGTTTTTT.

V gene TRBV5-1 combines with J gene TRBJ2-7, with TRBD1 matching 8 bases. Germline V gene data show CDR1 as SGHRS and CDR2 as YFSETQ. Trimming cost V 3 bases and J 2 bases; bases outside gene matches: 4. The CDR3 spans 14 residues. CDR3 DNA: TGCGCCAGCAGCTGGACAGGGTCAGCCTACGAGCAGTACTTC. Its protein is CASSWTGSAYEQYF.

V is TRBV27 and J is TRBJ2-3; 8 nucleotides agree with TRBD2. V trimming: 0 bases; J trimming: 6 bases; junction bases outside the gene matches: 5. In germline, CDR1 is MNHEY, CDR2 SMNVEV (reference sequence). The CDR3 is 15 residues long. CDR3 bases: TGTGCCAGCAGTTTATCGTTCCGGGGGGGGGATACGCAGTATTTT. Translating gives CASSLSFRGGDTQYF.

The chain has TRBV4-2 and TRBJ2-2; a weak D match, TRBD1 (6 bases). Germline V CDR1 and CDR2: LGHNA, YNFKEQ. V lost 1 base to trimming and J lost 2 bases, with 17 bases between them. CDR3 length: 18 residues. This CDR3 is CASSQALDRFTNTGELFF. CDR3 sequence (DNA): TGTGCCAGCAGCCAAGCACTGGACAGATTCACTAACACCGGGGAGCTGTTTTTT.

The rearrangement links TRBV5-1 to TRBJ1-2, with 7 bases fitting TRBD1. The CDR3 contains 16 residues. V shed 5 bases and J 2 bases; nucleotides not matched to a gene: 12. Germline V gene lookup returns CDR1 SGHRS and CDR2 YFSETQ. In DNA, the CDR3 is TGCGCCAGCAGTCCTACTTCCGGGACAGAGAACTATGGCTACACCTTC. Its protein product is CASSPTSGTENYGYTF.

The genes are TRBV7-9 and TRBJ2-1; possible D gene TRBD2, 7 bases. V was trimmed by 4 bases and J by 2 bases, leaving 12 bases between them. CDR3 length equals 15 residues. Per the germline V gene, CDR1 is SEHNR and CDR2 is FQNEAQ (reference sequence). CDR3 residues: CASSSAGTTYNEQFF. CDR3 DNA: TGTGCCAGCAGCTCAGCGGGGACAACCTACAATGAGCAGTTCTTC.

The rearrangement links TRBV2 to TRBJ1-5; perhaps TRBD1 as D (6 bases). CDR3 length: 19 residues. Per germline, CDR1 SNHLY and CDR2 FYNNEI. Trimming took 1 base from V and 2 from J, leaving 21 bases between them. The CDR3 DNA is TGTGCCAGCAGTGAAGGGCCCGGGTGGGGGCTGGGGGGCAATCAGCCCCAGCATTTT. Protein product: CASSEGPGWGLGGNQPQHF. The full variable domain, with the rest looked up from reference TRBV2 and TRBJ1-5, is EPEVTQTPSHQVTQMGQEVILRCVPISNHLYFYWYRQILGQKVEFLVSFYNNEISEKSEIFDDQFSVERPDGSNFTLKIRSTKLEDSAMYFCASSEGPGWGLGGNQPQHFGDGTRLSIL.

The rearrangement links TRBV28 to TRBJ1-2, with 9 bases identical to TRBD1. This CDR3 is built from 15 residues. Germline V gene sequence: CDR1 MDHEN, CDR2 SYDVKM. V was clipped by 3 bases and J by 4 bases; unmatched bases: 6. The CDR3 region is CASSFGDRVAYGYTF. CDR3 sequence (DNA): TGTGCCAGCAGTTTTGGGGACAGGGTGGCCTATGGCTACACCTTC.

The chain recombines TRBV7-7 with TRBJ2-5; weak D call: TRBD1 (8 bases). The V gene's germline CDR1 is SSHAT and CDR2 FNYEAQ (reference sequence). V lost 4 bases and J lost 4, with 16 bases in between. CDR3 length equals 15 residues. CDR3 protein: CASSYTTGGGETQYF. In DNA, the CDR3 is TGTGCCAGCAGCTATACCACAGGGGGGGGAGAGACCCAGTACTTC. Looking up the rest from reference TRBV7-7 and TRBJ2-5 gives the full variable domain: GAGVSQSPRYKVTKRGQDVTLRCDPISSHATLYWYQQALGQGPEFLTYFNYEAQPDKSGLPSDRFSAERPEGSISTLTIQRTEQRDSAMYRCASSYTTGGGETQYFGPGTRLLVL.

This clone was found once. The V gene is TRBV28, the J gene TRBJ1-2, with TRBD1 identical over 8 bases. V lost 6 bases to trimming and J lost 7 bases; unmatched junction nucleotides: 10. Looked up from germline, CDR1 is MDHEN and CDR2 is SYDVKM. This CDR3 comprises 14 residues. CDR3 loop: CASRGAGGVGGYTF. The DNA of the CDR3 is TGTGCCAGCAGAGGGGCAGGGGGCGTAGGTGGCTACACCTTC.

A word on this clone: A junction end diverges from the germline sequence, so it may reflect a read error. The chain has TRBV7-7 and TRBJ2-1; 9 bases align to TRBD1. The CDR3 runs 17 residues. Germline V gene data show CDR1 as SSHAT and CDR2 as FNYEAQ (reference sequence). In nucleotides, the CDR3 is TGTGCTAGCAGCTTAGTCATAGGGGACAGGGAAGGCAATGAGCAGTTCTTC. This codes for CASSLVIGDREGNEQFF.